This TCR beta chain was identified in a study of CD8 T cells in ankylosing spondylitis. Whole-study results and caveats: Reports of some motif variants in reactive arthritis synovial fluid and blood predate this one. In peripheral blood, disease-linked CD8+ clones occurred at relatively low frequencies. It was reported that disease-linked clones were significantly enriched in matched ankylosing spondylitis synovial fluid. One TCR beta motif, made up of eight highly homologous variants, appeared characteristic of ankylosing spondylitis blood.

The length of the CDR3 is 17 residues. Germline CDR1 DFQATT, CDR2 SNEGSKA (reference sequence). V lost 3 bases to trimming and J lost 1 base, with 16 bases between them. About this clonotype: Antigen: not known.

TCRdb reprocessed the 5' RACE reads via MiXCR and lists one record per CDR3 protein. The sample holds 400,000 to 450,000 distinct CDR3 sequences, more than 15% seen once. The rearrangement joins TRBV20-1 to TRBJ1-6; perhaps TRBD1 as D (5 bases). The sample comprised blood, either unsorted or a sorted T cell fraction (not recorded which). The clonotype was recovered from a male donor with ankylosing spondylitis. CDR3 amino acids: CSASVREETSYNSPLHF. CDR3 nucleotides: TGCAGTGCTAGCGTCAGGGAGGAGACGTCCTATAATTCACCCCTCCACTTT.